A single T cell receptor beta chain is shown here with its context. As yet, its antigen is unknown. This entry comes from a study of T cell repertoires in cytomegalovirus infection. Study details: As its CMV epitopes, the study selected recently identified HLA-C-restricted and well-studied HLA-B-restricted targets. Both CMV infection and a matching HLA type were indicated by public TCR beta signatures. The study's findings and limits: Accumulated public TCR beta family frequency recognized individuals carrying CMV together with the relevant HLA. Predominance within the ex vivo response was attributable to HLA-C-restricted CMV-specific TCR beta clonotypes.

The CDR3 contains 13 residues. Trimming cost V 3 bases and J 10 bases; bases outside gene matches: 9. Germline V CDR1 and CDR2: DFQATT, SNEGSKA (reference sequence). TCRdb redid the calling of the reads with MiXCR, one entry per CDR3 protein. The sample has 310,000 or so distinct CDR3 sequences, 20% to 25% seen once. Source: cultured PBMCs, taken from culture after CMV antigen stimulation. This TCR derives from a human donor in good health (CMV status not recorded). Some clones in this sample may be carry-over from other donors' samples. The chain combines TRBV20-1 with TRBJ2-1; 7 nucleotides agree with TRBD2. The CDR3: CSASLGGRAEQFF. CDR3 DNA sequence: TGCAGTGCTAGTCTAGGCGGGAGAGCCGAGCAGTTCTTC.